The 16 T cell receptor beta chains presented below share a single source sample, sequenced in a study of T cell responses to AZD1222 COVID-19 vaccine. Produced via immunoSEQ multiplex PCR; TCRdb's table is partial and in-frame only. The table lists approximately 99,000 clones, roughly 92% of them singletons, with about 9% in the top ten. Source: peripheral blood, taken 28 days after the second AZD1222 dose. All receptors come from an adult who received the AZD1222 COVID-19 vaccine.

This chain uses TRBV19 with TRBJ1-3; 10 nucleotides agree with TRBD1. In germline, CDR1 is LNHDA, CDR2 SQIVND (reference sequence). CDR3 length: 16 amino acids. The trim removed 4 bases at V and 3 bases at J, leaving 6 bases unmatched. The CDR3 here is CASSRRQGAIGNTIYF. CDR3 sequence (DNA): TGTGCCAGTAGTAGAAGACAGGGGGCAATTGGAAACACCATATATTTT.

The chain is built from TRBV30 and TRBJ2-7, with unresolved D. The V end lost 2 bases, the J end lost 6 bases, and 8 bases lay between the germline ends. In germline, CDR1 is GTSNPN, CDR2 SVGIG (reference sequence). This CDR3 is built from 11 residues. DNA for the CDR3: TGTGCCTGGAGTCTTGCGACCGAGCAGTACTTC. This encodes CAWSLATEQYF.

In DNA form, the CDR3 reads TGTGCCAGTAGTAAGAGAGGAATGACTAATGAAAAACTGTTTTTT. Protein: CASSKRGMTNEKLFF. V is TRBV19 and J is TRBJ1-4, with no clear D. Per germline, CDR1 LNHDA and CDR2 SQIVND (reference sequence). The CDR3 loop spans 15 amino acids. V gave up 4 bases and J gave up 2 bases, with 11 bases separating them.

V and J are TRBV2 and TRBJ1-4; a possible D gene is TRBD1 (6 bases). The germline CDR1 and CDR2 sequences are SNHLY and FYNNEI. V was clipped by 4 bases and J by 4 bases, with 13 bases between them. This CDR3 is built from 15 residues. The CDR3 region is CASSVLGANNEKLFF. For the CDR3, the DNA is TGTGCCAGCAGTGTCTTGGGGGCCAATAATGAAAAACTGTTTTTT.

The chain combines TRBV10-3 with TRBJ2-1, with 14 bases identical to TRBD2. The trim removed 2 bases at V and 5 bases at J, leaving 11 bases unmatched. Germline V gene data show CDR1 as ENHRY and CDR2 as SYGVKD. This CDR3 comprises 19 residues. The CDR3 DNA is TGTGCCATCAGTGAGGCCGGGACTAGCGGGAGTCGAGAGCACAATGAGCAGTTCTTC. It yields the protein CAISEAGTSGSREHNEQFF.

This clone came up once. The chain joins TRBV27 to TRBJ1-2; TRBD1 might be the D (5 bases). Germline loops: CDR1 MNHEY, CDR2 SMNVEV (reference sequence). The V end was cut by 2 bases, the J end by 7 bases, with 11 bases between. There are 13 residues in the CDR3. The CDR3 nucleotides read TGTGCCAGCAGTTTAAACGGGGGAACTGGCTACACCTTC. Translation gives CASSLNGGTGYTF.

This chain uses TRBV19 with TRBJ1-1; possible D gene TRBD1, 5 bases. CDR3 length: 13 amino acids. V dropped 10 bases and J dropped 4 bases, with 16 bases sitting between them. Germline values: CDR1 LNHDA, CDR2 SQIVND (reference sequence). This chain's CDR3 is CATQKSGSTEAFF. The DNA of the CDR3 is TGTGCCACCCAAAAGTCAGGGAGCACTGAAGCTTTCTTT.

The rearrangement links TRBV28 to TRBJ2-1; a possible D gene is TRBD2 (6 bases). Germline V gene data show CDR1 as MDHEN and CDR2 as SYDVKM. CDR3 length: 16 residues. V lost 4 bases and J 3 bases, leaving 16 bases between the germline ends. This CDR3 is CASSSAVGLNYNEQFF. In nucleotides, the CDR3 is TGTGCCAGCAGTTCGGCGGTGGGACTGAACTACAATGAGCAGTTCTTC.

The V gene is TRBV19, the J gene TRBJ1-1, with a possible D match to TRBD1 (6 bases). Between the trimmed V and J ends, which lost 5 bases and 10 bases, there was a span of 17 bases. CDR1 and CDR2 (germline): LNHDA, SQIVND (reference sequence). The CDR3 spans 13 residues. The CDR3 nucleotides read TGTGCCAGTAGTGCCGGACAGTTTTTGGCAGCTTTCTTT. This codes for CASSAGQFLAAFF.

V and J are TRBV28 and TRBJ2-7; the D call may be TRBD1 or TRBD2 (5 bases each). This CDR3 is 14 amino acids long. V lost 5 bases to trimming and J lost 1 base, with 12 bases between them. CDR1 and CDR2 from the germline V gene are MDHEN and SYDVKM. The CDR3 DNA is TGTGCCAGCAGTGCCGGGACCCTTTCCTACGAGCAGTACTTC. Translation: CASSAGTLSYEQYF.

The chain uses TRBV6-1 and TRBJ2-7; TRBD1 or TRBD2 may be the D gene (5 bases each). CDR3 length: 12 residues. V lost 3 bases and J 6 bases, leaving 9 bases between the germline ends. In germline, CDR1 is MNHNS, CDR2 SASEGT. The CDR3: CASSEGPSEQYF. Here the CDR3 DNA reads TGTGCCAGCAGTGAGGGACCCTCCGAGCAGTACTTC.

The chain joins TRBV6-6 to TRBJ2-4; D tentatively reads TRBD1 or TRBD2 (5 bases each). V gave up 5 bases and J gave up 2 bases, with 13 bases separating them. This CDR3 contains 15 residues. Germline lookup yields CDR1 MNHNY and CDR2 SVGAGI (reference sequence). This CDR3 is CASSRIGGPKNIQYF. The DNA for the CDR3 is TGTGCCAGCAGTCGTATTGGGGGTCCCAAAAACATTCAGTACTTC.

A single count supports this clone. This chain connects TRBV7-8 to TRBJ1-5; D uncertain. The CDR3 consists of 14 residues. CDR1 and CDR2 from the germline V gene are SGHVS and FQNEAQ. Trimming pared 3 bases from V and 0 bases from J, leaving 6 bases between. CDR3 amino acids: CASSFSDSNQPQHF. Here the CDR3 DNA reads TGTGCCAGCAGCTTTTCAGATAGCAATCAGCCCCAGCATTTT.

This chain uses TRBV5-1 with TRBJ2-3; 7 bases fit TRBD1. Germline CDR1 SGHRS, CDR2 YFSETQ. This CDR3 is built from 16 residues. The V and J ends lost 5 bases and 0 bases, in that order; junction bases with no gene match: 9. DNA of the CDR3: TGCGCCAGCAGGCCAAGGGACAGAGTAAGCACAGATACGCAGTATTTT. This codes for CASRPRDRVSTDTQYF.

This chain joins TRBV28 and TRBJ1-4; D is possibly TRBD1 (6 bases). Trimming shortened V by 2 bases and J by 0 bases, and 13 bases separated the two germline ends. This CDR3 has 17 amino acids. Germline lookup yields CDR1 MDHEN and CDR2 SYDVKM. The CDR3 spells CASSLIQGPATNEKLFF. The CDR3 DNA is TGTGCCAGCAGTTTAATTCAGGGGCCCGCAACTAATGAAAAACTGTTTTTT.

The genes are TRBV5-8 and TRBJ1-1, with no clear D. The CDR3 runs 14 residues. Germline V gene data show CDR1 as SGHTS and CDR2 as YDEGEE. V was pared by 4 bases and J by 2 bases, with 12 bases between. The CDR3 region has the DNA TGTGCCAGCAGCCGGTTATTGGCAAACACTGAAGCTTTCTTT. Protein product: CASSRLLANTEAFF.